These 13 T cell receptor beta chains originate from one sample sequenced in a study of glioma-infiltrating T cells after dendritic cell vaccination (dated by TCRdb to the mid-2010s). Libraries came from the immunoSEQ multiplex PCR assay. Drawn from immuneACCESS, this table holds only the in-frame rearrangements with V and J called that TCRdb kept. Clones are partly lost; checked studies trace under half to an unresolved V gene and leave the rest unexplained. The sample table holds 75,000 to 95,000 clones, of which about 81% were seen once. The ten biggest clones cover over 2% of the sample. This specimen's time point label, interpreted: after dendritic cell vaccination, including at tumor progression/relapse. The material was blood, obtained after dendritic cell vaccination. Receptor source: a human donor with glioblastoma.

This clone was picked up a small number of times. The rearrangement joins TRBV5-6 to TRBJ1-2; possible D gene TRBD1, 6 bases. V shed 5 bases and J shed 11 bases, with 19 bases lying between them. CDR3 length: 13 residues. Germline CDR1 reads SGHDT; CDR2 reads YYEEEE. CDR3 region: CASRVDGTKGYTF. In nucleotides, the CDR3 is TGTGCCAGCAGAGTCGACGGGACAAAAGGGTACACCTTC. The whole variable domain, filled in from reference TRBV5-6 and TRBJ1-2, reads DAGVTQSPTHLIKTRGQQVTLRCSPKSGHDTVSWYQQALGQGPQFIFQYYEEEERQRGNFPDRFSGHQFPNYSSELNVNALLLGDSALYLCASRVDGTKGYTFGSGTRLTVV.

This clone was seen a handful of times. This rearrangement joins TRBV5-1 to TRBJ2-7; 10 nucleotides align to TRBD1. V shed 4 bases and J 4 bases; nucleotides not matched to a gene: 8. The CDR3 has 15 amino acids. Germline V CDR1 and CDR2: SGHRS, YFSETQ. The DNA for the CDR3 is TGCGCCAGCAGCCCTTGGACAGGGGGATTGTACGAGCAGTACTTC. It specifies CASSPWTGGLYEQYF.

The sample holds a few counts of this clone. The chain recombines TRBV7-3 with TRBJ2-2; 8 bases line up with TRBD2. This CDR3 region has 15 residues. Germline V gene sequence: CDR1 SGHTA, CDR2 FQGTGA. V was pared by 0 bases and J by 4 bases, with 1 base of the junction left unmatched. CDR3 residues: CASSLTGLGTGELFF. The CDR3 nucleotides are TGTGCCAGCAGCTTAACGGGACTAGGCACCGGGGAGCTGTTTTTT.

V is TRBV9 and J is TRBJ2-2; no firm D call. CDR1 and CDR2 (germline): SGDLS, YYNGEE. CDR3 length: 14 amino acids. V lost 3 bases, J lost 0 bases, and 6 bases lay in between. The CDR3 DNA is TGTGCCAGCAGCGCCCGGTCGAACACCGGGGAGCTGTTTTTT. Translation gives CASSARSNTGELFF. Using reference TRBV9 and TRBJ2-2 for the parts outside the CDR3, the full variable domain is DSGVTQTPKHLITATGQRVTLRCSPRSGDLSVYWYQQSLDQGLQFLIQYYNGEERAKGNILERFSAQQFPDLHSELNLSSLELGDSALYFCASSARSNTGELFFGEGSRLTVL.

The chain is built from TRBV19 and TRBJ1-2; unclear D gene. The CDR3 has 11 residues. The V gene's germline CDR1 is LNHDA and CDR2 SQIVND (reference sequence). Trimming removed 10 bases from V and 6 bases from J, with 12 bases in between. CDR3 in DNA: TGTGCCATGCTGACTAGGGATGGCTACACCTTC. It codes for CAMLTRDGYTF.

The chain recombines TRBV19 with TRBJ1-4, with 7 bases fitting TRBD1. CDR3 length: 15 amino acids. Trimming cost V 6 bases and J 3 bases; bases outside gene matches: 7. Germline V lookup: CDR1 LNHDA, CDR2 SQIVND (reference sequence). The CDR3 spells CASRSKQGSNEKLFF. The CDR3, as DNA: TGTGCCAGTAGATCAAAACAGGGGTCTAATGAAAAACTGTTTTTT.

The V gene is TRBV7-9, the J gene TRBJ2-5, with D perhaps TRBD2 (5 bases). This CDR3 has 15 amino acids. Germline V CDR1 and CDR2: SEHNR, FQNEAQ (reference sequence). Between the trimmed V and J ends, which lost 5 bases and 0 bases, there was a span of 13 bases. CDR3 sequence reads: CASSLALGDQETQYF. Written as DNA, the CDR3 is TGTGCCAGCAGCCTCGCCCTGGGAGACCAAGAGACCCAGTACTTC.

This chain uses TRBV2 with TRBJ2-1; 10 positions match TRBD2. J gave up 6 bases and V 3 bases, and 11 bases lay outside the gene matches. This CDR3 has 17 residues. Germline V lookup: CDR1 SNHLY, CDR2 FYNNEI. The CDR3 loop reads CASSEDPAGGIVNEQFF. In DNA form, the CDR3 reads TGTGCCAGCAGTGAGGACCCAGCGGGAGGGATTGTCAATGAGCAGTTCTTC. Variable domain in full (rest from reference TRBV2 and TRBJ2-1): EPEVTQTPSHQVTQMGQEVILRCVPISNHLYFYWYRQILGQKVEFLVSFYNNEISEKSEIFDDQFSVERPDGSNFTLKIRSTKLEDSAMYFCASSEDPAGGIVNEQFFGPGTRLTVL.

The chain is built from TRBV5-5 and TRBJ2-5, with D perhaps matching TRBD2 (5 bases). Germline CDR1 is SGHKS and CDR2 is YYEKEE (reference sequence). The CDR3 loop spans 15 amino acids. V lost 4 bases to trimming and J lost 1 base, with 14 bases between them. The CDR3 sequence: CASSLNQDFQETQYF. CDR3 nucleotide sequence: TGTGCCAGCAGCCTTAATCAGGACTTCCAAGAGACCCAGTACTTC.

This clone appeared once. The CDR3 loop reads CASSVDYTGELFF. The CDR3 bases are TGTGCCAGCAGCGTAGACTACACCGGGGAGCTGTTTTTT. The chain uses TRBV9 and TRBJ2-2; D call uncertain. The germline CDR1 and CDR2 sequences are SGDLS and YYNGEE. The germline V and J ends were trimmed by 0 bases and 3 bases, with 3 bases remaining between them. The CDR3 loop spans 13 amino acids.

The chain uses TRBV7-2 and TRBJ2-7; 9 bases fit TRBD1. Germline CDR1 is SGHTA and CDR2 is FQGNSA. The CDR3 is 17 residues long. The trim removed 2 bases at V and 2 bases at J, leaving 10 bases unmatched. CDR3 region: CASSLKRVGTGTYEQYF. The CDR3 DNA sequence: TGTGCCAGCAGCTTAAAAAGGGTGGGGACAGGGACCTACGAGCAGTACTTC.

The CDR3 bases are TGTGCCAGCAGCTTGGCGGCAGGCCATGCGTACGAGCAGTACTTC. It encodes CASSLAAGHAYEQYF. The chain couples TRBV5-5 to TRBJ2-7; no clear D gene. The CDR3 contains 15 residues. Germline V gives CDR1 SGHKS, CDR2 YYEKEE (reference sequence). Trimming removed 0 bases from V and 4 bases from J, with 14 bases in between.

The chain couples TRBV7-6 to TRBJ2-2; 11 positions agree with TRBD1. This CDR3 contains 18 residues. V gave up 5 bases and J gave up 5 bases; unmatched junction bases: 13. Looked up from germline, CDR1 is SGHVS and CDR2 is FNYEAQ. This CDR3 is CASSLTLAGTGGTGELFF. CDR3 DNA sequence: TGTGCCAGCAGCCTCACGCTCGCCGGGACAGGGGGTACCGGGGAGCTGTTTTTT.